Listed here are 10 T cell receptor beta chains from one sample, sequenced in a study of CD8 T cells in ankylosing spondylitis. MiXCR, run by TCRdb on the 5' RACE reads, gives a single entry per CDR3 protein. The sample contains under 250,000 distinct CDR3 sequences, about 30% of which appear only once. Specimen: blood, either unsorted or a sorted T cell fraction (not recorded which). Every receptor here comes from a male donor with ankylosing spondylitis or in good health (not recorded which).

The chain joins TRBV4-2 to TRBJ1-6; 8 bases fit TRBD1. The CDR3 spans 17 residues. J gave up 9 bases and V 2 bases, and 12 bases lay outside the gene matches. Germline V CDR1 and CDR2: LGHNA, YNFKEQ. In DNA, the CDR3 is TGTGCCAGCAGCCAACGCGTACCAGGACAGGGTGGTTCACCCCTCCACTTT. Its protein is CASSQRVPGQGGSPLHF.

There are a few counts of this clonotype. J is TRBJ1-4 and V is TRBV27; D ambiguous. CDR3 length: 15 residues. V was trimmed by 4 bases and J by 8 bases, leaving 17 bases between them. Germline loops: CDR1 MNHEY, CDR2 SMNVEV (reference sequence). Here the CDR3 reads CASSSSKPGREKLFF. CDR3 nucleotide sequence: TGTGCCAGCAGTTCCTCGAAGCCGGGCCGAGAAAAACTGTTTTTT.

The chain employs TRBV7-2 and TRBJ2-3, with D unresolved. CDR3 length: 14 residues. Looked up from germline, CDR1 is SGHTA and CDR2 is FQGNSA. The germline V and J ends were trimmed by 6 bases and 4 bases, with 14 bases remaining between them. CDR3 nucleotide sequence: TGTGCCAGCAGTGCGATCTTAGCCGCAGATACGCAGTATTTT. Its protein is CASSAILAADTQYF. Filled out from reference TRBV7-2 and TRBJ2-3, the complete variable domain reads GAGVSQSPSNKVTEKGKDVELRCDPISGHTALYWYRQSLGQGLEFLIYFQGNSAPDKSGLPSDRFSAERTGGSVSTLTIQRTQQEDSAVYLCASSAILAADTQYFGPGTRLTVL.

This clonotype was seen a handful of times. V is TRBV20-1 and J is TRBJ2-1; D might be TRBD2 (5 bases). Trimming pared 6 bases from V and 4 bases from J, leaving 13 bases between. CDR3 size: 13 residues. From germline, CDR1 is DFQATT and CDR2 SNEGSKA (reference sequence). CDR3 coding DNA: TGCAGTGCCAGCCTAAGCGGATACAATGAGCAGTTCTTC. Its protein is CSASLSGYNEQFF.

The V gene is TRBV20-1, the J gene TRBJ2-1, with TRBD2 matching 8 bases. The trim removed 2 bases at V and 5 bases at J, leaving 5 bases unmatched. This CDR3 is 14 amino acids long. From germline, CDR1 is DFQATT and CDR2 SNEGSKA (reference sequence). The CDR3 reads CSARRAGVNNEQFF. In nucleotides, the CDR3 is TGCAGTGCTAGAAGAGCGGGGGTTAACAATGAGCAGTTCTTC.

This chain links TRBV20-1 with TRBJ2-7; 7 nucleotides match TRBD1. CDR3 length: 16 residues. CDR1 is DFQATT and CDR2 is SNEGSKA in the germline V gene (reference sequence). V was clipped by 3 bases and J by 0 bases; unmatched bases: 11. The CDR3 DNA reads TGCAGTGCTAGTAGGGACAGCTTAACCTTCTCCTACGAGCAGTACTTC. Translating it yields CSASRDSLTFSYEQYF.

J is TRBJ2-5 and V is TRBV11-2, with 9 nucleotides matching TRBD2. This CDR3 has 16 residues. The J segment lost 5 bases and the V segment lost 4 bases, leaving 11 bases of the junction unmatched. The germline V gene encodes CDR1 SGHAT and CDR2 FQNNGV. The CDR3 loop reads CASSSTQAGGRETQYF. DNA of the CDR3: TGTGCCAGCAGCTCCACGCAAGCGGGGGGAAGGGAGACCCAGTACTTC.

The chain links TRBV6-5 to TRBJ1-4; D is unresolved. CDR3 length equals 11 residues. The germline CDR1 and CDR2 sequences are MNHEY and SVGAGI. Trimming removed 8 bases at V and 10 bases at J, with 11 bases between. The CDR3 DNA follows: TGTGCCAGCCGGGGAGGGCGAAAACTGTTTTTT. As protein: CASRGGRKLFF.

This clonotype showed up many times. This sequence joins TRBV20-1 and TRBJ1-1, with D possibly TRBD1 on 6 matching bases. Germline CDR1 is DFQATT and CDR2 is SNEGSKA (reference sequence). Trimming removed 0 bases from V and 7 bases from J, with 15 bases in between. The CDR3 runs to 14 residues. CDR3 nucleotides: TGCAGTGCTAGAGAAGGGTTGGGGGGGCGTGAAGCTTTCTTT. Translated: CSAREGLGGREAFF.

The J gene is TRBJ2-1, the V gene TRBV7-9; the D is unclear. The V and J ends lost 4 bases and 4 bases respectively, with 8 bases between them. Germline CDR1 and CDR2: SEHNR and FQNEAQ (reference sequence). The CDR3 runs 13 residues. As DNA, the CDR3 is TGTGCCAGCAGCTCCAAGAGGTACAATGAGCAGTTCTTC. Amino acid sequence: CASSSKRYNEQFF.